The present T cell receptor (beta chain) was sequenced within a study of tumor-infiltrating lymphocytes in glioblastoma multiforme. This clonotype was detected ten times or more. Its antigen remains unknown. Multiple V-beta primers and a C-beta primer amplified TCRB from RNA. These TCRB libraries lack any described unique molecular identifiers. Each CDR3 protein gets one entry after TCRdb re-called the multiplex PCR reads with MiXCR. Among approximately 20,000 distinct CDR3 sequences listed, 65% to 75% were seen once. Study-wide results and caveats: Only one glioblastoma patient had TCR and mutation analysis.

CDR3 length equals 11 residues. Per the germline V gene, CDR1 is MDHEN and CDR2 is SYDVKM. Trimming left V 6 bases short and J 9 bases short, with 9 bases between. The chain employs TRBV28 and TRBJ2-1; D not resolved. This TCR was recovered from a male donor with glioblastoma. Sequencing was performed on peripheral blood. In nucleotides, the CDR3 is TGTGCCAGCAGCTGGAAGGGTGAGCAGTTCTTC. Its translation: CASSWKGEQFF.